These T cell receptor beta chains were read from a single sample in a study of T cells in Graves' hyperthyroidism and ophthalmopathy. MiXCR, run by TCRdb on the multiplex PCR reads, gives a single entry per CDR3 protein. This table has hundreds of thousands of distinct CDR3 sequences, approximately 42% appearing once. Input material: peripheral blood or thyroid tissue (not recorded which). The source is an adult man with Graves' disease, either hyperthyroidism or ophthalmopathy (not recorded which). The conserved cysteine and the conserved F or W are not part of the CDR3 here.

j_call | v_call | cdr3_length | cdr3_aa
TRBJ1-2 | TRBV5-6 | 12 | ASSPAGGDYGYT
TRBJ1-5 | TRBV5-8 | 10 | ASSRGVQPQH
TRBJ1-6 | TRBV7-2 | 12 | ASSIEDRNSPLH
TRBJ1-6 | TRBV4-1 | 13 | ASSQVSGGVSPLH
TRBJ2-7 | TRBV20-1 | 11 | SARGRGLRKQY
TRBJ2-2 | TRBV29-1 | 10 | SVGHPTGELF
TRBJ2-2 | TRBV20-1 | 11 | SATEQGTGELF
TRBJ1-5 | TRBV10-3 | 11 | AISRTGERTQH
TRBJ2-5 | TRBV6-5 | 10 | ASMRGGETQY
TRBJ1-4 | TRBV12-3/TRBV12-4 | 12 | ASSLRGRDEKLF
TRBJ2-7 | TRBV12-3/TRBV12-4 | 11 | ASSFSYRNEQY
TRBJ1-2 | TRBV7-2 | 11 | ASSTYRGLGYT
TRBJ2-2 | TRBV7-9 | 11 | ASSFPYTGELF
TRBJ1-6 | TRBV12-3/TRBV12-4 | 13 | ASTTTGTESSPLH
TRBJ1-5 | TRBV7-8 | 12 | ASSLASGNQPQH
TRBJ1-4 | TRBV25-1 | 13 | ASSTSRTGNEKLF
NA | TRBV20-1 | 11 | SAAGGPTYEQY
TRBJ2-7 | TRBV6-6 | 13 | ASRRDRLSSYEQY
TRBJ1-3 | TRBV19 | 13 | ASMPQGRSGNTIY
TRBJ2-7 | TRBV5-8 | 13 | ASSLLREGLGEQY
TRBJ1-2 | TRBV12-3/TRBV12-4 | 18 | ASSLQGTGTGIRPIYGYT
TRBJ1-5 | TRBV25-1 | 12 | ASLGTENYQPQH
TRBJ1-6 | TRBV29-1 | 11 | SVRTGVGSPLH
TRBJ2-5 | TRBV6-5 | 12 | ASHHSGEQETQY
TRBJ1-2 | TRBV29-1 | 10 | SVLTANYGYT
TRBJ1-3 | TRBV29-1 | 13 | SVQQERSSGNTIY
TRBJ2-5 | TRBV2 | 12 | ASSSLTTQETQY
TRBJ2-7 | TRBV6-1 | 11 | ASSDQGQYEQY
TRBJ1-1 | TRBV19 | 12 | ASSTQTGNTEAF
TRBJ1-4 | TRBV24-1 | 12 | ATSDGTSNEKLF
TRBJ1-2 | TRBV10-3 | 12 | AISEKEESMGYT
TRBJ1-5 | TRBV12-3/TRBV12-4 | 15 | ASSYGAGRLGNQPQH
TRBJ2-7 | TRBV7-2 | 13 | ASSIGAGGVNEQY
TRBJ1-3 | TRBV7-2 | 13 | ASSVEGSYGNTIY
TRBJ2-5 | TRBV24-1 | 11 | ATQRDSQETQY
TRBJ1-5 | TRBV7-9 | 13 | ASSLGPRGNQPQH
TRBJ2-2 | TRBV5-1 | 13 | ASSPGQINTGELF
TRBJ1-2 | TRBV2 | 9 | ASSEIRGYT
TRBJ2-2 | TRBV6-5 | 13 | ASSYASANTGELF
TRBJ1-5 | TRBV24-1 | 14 | ATSDPAVEDNQPQH
TRBJ2-5 | TRBV20-1 | 13 | SAPPQGHLQETQY